Presented here are 20 T cell receptor beta chains from one specimen sequenced in a study of T cells in women clearing cervical HPV infection. Profiled with immunoSEQ multiplex PCR; TCRdb holds only in-frame clones, not every one. The sample holds roughly 48,000 clones. The sample was blood buffy coat. These receptors all stem from a woman aged 18 to 75 with a cervical HPV16 infection that either progressed to CIN3+ or cleared (not recorded which).

Comment on this clone: The CDR3 extends 3 residues past the end of the read, so its final part is completed from the germline J gene. The genes are TRBV2 and TRBJ2-7; 7 bases line up with TRBD2. CDR1 is SNHLY, CDR2 FYNNEI, per germline. V lost 7 bases and J lost 4; bases outside the gene matches: 10. CDR3 length: 14 amino acids. This CDR3 reads CASTASSGRYEQYF. The sequenced CDR3 bases are TGTGCCAGCACCGCCTCTAGCGGCCGATACGAG.

About this clone itself: The read ends 3 residues shy of where the CDR3 ends; the end is completed using the germline J gene. The chain carries TRBV19 and TRBJ2-1; 13 nucleotides match TRBD2. The CDR3 has 15 amino acids. The junction had 2 bases not matched to a gene; V was cut back by 3 bases and J by 6 bases. Germline values: CDR1 LNHDA, CDR2 SQIVND (reference sequence). This chain's CDR3 is CASSIGTSGANEQFF. CDR3 bases read: TGTGCCAGTAGTATCGGGACTAGCGGGGCCAATGAG.

On this clone itself: A read error may produce the germline difference seen at one junction end. The read finishes 3 residues shy of the CDR3 end, and the germline J gene is used to complete it. The V gene is TRBV23-1, the J gene TRBJ2-6, with D perhaps matching TRBD1 (6 bases). TRBV23-1 is recorded as an ORF, its role being uncertain. The CDR3 is 15 residues long. Partial CDR3 DNA: TGCGCCAGGGACAGAAGCAGGCCTGGGGCCAGCGTC. The encoded protein is CARDRSRPGASV. The full CDR3 protein reads CARDRSRPGASVLTF.

Comment on this clone: The read comes to an end 3 residues before the CDR3 does, leaving the germline J gene to fill in the end. The chain employs TRBV24-1 and TRBJ2-5; D is perhaps TRBD2 (7 bases). Deletions cut 4 bases from V and 1 base from J, with 15 bases between. Germline CDR1 KGHDR, CDR2 SFDVKD. The CDR3 length is 16 residues. The sequenced part of the CDR3 DNA is TGTGCCACCAGTGACCAACAGGGAGGGACCCAAGAGACC. Amino acid sequence: CATSDQQGGTQET. The CDR3 in its entirety is CATSDQQGGTQETQYF.

Turning to this clone: Sequencing ends 3 residues short of the CDR3 end; the germline J gene provides the rest. The V gene is TRBV20-1, the J gene TRBJ2-3; 14 positions agree with TRBD2. The germline V gene encodes CDR1 DFQATT and CDR2 SNEGSKA (reference sequence). Trimming at V came to 6 bases and at J to 0 bases, leaving 8 bases not matched to a gene. The CDR3 is 17 amino acids. Here the CDR3 reads CSAAGLAGVRSTDTQYF. CDR3 bases read: TGCAGTGCAGCGGGACTAGCGGGAGTTCGTAGCACAGATACG.

The DNA read from the CDR3 is TGTGCCTGGAGCCCGGGACAGGGGGGGCCCTACGAG. Translation: CAWSPGQGGPYE. The full CDR3 reads CAWSPGQGGPYEQYF. The chain combines TRBV30 with TRBJ2-7, with 11 bases lining up with TRBD1. Sequencing ends 3 residues short of the CDR3 end; the germline J gene provides the rest. This CDR3 spans 15 amino acids. Trimming cost V 3 bases and J 2 bases; bases outside gene matches: 6. Germline V gives CDR1 GTSNPN, CDR2 SVGIG (reference sequence). Full variable domain (remainder filled in from reference TRBV30 and TRBJ2-7): SQTIHQWPATLVQPVGSPLSLECTVEGTSNPNLYWYRQAAGRGLQLLFYSVGIGQISSEVPQNLSASRPQDRQFILSSKKLLLSDSGFYLCAWSPGQGGPYEQYFGPGTRLTVT.

Turning to this clone: The read halts 3 residues ahead of the CDR3 end, with the missing end drawn from the germline J gene. The chain combines TRBV7-3 with TRBJ2-1; D perhaps matches TRBD1 (5 bases). The CDR3 totals 14 residues. The germline CDR1 and CDR2 sequences are SGHTA and FQGTGA. The V end was cut by 4 bases, the J end by 6 bases, with 13 bases between. The CDR3: CASSSHVQGNEQFF. The CDR3 bases that were read are TGTGCCAGCAGCTCCCACGTTCAGGGCAATGAG.

About this clone itself: The read ends 3 residues shy of where the CDR3 ends; the end is completed using the germline J gene. The chain recombines TRBV20-1 with TRBJ1-2; the D is unclear. Germline V CDR1 and CDR2: DFQATT, SNEGSKA (reference sequence). The CDR3 extends over 13 amino acids. CDR3 loop: CSSRTSAERGYTF. The sequenced CDR3 bases are TGCAGTTCCCGGACTTCCGCCGAAAGGGGC.

In regard to this clone: The observed sequence ends 3 residues before the CDR3 terminus, with the missing tail filled in from the germline J gene. The chain joins TRBV20-1 to TRBJ1-1; no reliable D call. The CDR3 sequence is 10 residues long. The V end was cut by 6 bases, the J end by 5 bases, with 7 bases between. CDR1 and CDR2 (germline): DFQATT, SNEGSKA (reference sequence). The DNA read from the CDR3 is TGCAGTGCACTGTGGACTGAA. It yields the protein CSALWTE. The entire CDR3 reads CSALWTEAFF.

Notes on this clone: Coverage ceases 3 residues before the CDR3 finishes, and the germline J gene fills in the end. This chain joins TRBV19 and TRBJ1-1, with D possibly matching TRBD1 (6 bases). V lost 6 bases to trimming and J lost 7 bases, with 9 bases between them. The CDR3 spans 11 residues. Germline V CDR1 and CDR2: LNHDA, SQIVND (reference sequence). The sequenced CDR3 bases are TGTGCCAGTAGGGGACACTTTGAA. Its translation is CASRGHFE. The CDR3 as a whole reads CASRGHFEAFF.

In the case of this clone: The read ends 3 residues early relative to the CDR3; the germline J gene fills the gap. The chain couples TRBV5-1 to TRBJ1-5; D is unclear. The length of the CDR3 is 13 residues. Germline CDR1 SGHRS, CDR2 YFSETQ. Between the trimmed V and J ends, which lost 0 bases and 3 bases, there was a span of 4 bases. CDR3 sequence: CASSLDINQPQHF. The part of the CDR3 DNA that was read is TGCGCCAGCAGCTTGGACATCAATCAGCCC.

With regard to this clone: The read stops 3 residues short of the end of the CDR3; the missing end is completed from the germline J gene. This chain joins TRBV20-1 and TRBJ2-7, with D possibly being TRBD2 (6 bases). The V gene's germline CDR1 is DFQATT and CDR2 SNEGSKA (reference sequence). CDR3 size: 13 residues. Trimming took off 6 bases at V and 3 bases at J, with 15 bases between the two ends. The CDR3 reads CSAAPGLDYEQYF. The sequenced CDR3 bases are TGCAGTGCCGCACCGGGACTTGACTACGAG.

On this clone itself: The read is 3 residues too short to cover the CDR3 end, so that end is filled in from the germline J gene. The chain links TRBV19 to TRBJ1-6, with D perhaps matching TRBD1 (6 bases). The CDR3 is made up of 14 amino acids. From germline, CDR1 is LNHDA and CDR2 SQIVND (reference sequence). With 6 bases removed from V and 6 bases from J, the gap between germline ends came to 12 bases. CDR3: CASRPTGSNSPLHF. CDR3 bases read: TGTGCCAGTAGGCCCACAGGGTCTAATTCACCC.

As to this clone: The read halts 3 residues ahead of the CDR3 end, with the missing end drawn from the germline J gene. V usage is TRBV23-1 and J usage is TRBJ1-1; the match to TRBD1 covers 9 bases. TRBV23-1 is an ORF; its function is uncertain. V was clipped by 4 bases and J by 6 bases; unmatched bases: 12. This CDR3 region has 16 residues. The chain's CDR3 is CASSPGPGQGLPEAFF. CDR3 bases read: TGCGCCAGCAGTCCCGGGCCCGGACAGGGGCTCCCTGAA.

Remarks on this clone: The CDR3 end falls 3 residues outside the read, so it is completed with the germline J gene. The chain uses TRBV30 and TRBJ1-4; 8 nucleotides line up with TRBD1. The V gene's germline CDR1 is GTSNPN and CDR2 SVGIG (reference sequence). This CDR3 has 17 residues. The trim removed 3 bases at V and 7 bases at J, leaving 16 bases unmatched. CDR3 DNA (partial): TGTGCCTGGAGCGGGGGTTCGCCAGGGGGCCTAGGTGAAAAA. Amino acids: CAWSGGSPGGLGEK. The whole CDR3 sequence reads CAWSGGSPGGLGEKLFF.

Worth noting for this clone: The missing CDR3 end, 3 residues past where the read stops, is filled in from the germline J gene. The rearrangement links TRBV5-6 to TRBJ2-1; D remains unclear. V lost 4 bases, J lost 5 bases, and 4 bases lay in between. In germline, CDR1 is SGHDT, CDR2 YYEEEE. The CDR3 runs 11 residues. CDR3 DNA, as far as it was read: TGTGCCAGCAGCCTAAACAATGAG. It is translated as CASSLNNE. From start to end, the CDR3 is CASSLNNEQFF.

Regarding this clone: The sequenced fragment ends 3 residues before the CDR3 boundary, so the rest is inferred from the germline J gene. The chain carries TRBV5-8 and TRBJ2-3, with 7 bases aligning to TRBD2. CDR1 and CDR2 from the germline V gene are SGHTS and YDEGEE. Trimming at V came to 0 bases and at J to 2 bases, leaving 3 bases not matched to a gene. The length of the CDR3 is 15 residues. CDR3 protein: CASSLGGGVTDTQYF. The covered CDR3 bases are TGTGCCAGCAGCTTGGGGGGGGGAGTCACAGATACG.

A remark on this clone: The read is 3 residues too short to cover the CDR3 end, so that end is filled in from the germline J gene. The V gene is TRBV29-1, the J gene TRBJ1-2; D is undetermined. Trimming left V 6 bases short and J 5 bases short, with 16 bases between. Germline CDR1 is SQVTM and CDR2 is ANQGSEA. The CDR3 has 13 residues. The CDR3 here is CSVQPRGGYGYTF. The sequenced CDR3 bases are TGCAGCGTCCAACCCCGGGGTGGGTATGGC.

In regard to this clone: The CDR3 is cut off 3 residues early in the read; its end comes from the germline J gene. J is TRBJ2-7 and V is TRBV20-1; 7 bases fit TRBD2. CDR3 size: 13 residues. Germline CDR1 is DFQATT and CDR2 is SNEGSKA (reference sequence). Unmatched junction bases numbered 4, after V lost 0 bases and J lost 5 bases. The CDR3 bases that were read are TGCAGTGCTAGAGATGGCGGGAGCGACGAG. The encoded protein is CSARDGGSDE. The whole CDR3 sequence reads CSARDGGSDEQYF.

Details on this clone: The missing CDR3 end, 3 residues past where the read stops, is filled in from the germline J gene. The V and J genes are TRBV5-1 and TRBJ1-4, with D tentatively TRBD1 (5 bases). This CDR3 contains 16 residues. Germline lookup yields CDR1 SGHRS and CDR2 YFSETQ. V was clipped by 0 bases and J by 3 bases, with 12 bases between them. The CDR3 sequence is CASSLDVQGSNEKLFF. Incomplete CDR3 DNA: TGCGCCAGCAGCTTGGATGTTCAGGGCTCTAATGAAAAA.